The rows below give T cell receptor beta chains drawn from one sample of a study of Tregs in tolerant kidney transplant recipients. Clones were read by immunoSEQ multiplex PCR, and TCRdb kept only the in-frame ones, dropping some. The sample lists 100,000 to 130,000 clones, 85% to 90% seen once, with 0.34% in the top ten. Here the sequenced sample was CD4+ T cells from blood, taken before the transplant. The receptors were sampled from a human donor who received a combined kidney and bone marrow transplant. CDR3s include the opening cysteine and the closing phenylalanine or tryptophan. The D gene is left open where the match is weak. Clone size, where shown, is once, few, many, or a class for clones that have expanded.

size	V	J	D	DNA	CDR3
-	TRBV7-2	TRBJ2-3	-	TGTGCCAGCAGCCCAAGCTACACAGATACGCAGTATTTT	CASSPSYTDTQYF
-	TRBV7-2	TRBJ2-3	TRBD2	TGTGCCAGCAGCTTCCCACAACTAGCGGGAATCACAGATACGCAGTATTTT	CASSFPQLAGITDTQYF
-	TRBV5-4	TRBJ2-4	TRBD2	TGTGCCAGCAGCCCCTCCGGGACTAACTCAGCCAAAAACATTCAGTACTTC	CASSPSGTNSAKNIQYF
-	TRBV2	TRBJ2-7	TRBD1	TGTGCCAGCAACCGACAGGGGAGAAGCGACGAGCAGTACTTC	CASNRQGRSDEQYF
-	TRBV5-1	TRBJ2-6	-	TGCGCCACCAAGCCCGGGGCTGGGGCCAACGTCCTGACTTTC	CATKPGAGANVLTF
-	TRBV27	TRBJ1-1	TRBD1	TGTGCCAGCAGCTTACAGGGGCGAGTGTCCCTGAACACTGAAGCTTTCTTT	CASSLQGRVSLNTEAFF
few	TRBV5-1	TRBJ1-6	-	TGCGCCAGCAGCCCGAGTTCCCCGAGGACAGTCGAGGCCCTCCACTTT	CASSPSSPRTVEALHF
once	TRBV28	TRBJ2-2	TRBD2	TGTGCCAGCAGCTCTACCGGGACTAGCTTAATCGGGGAGCTGTTTTTT	CASSSTGTSLIGELFF
-	TRBV2	TRBJ2-2	TRBD1	TGTGCCAGCAGTGATGAGGGGGCGGGCATCGGGGAGCTGTTTTTT	CASSDEGAGIGELFF
-	TRBV4-1	TRBJ1-5	-	TGCGCCAGCAGCCCAAAAGGGGGAGTTTATAGCAATCAGCCCCAGCATTTT	CASSPKGGVYSNQPQHF
-	TRBV4-1	TRBJ1-1	-	TGCGCCACCTCGAGCTCCTTGAACACTGAAGCTTTCTTT	CATSSSLNTEAFF
-	TRBV28	TRBJ1-2	TRBD1	TGTGCCAGCAGTGGGTCCGGGACAGGGGTATTTGGCTACACCTTC	CASSGSGTGVFGYTF
-	TRBV28	TRBJ2-7	TRBD2	TGTGCCAGCAGTTTATCCCTAGCGGGAGGAGGCGAGCAGTACTTC	CASSLSLAGGGEQYF
-	TRBV6-5	TRBJ2-7	TRBD2	TGTGCCAGCAGTACGGGGACTAACTCCTACGAGCAGTACTTC	CASSTGTNSYEQYF
-	TRBV18	TRBJ2-5	-	TGTGCCAGCTCACCACCTCAACAGGGAATCCAAGAGACCCAGTACTTC	CASSPPQQGIQETQYF
-	TRBV5-1	TRBJ2-3	TRBD2	TGCGCCAGCAGCTTCATCACTAGCGGGACAGATACGCAGTATTTT	CASSFITSGTDTQYF
-	TRBV2	TRBJ2-1	-	TGTGCCAGCAGTGAAAAGCAAACCCCCTACAATGAGCAGTTCTTC	CASSEKQTPYNEQFF
-	TRBV5-4	TRBJ1-2	TRBD1	TGTGCCAGCAGCTTAATGGACAGGGGCTTCTATGGCTACACCTTC	CASSLMDRGFYGYTF
-	TRBV29-1	TRBJ1-2	TRBD1	TGCAGCGTTTCGACAGGGAATAACTATGGCTACACCTTC	CSVSTGNNYGYTF
-	TRBV5-1	TRBJ1-4	-	TGCGCCAGCAGCTTGTACGGGAATGAAAAACTGTTTTTT	CASSLYGNEKLFF
-	TRBV7-2	TRBJ2-3	-	TGTGCCAGCAGTCGCGGGCCAAGCACAGATACGCAGTATTTT	CASSRGPSTDTQYF
-	TRBV29-1	TRBJ2-2	TRBD2	TGCAGCGTTGGCGGGGGTCAGAACACCGGGGAGCTGTTTTTT	CSVGGGQNTGELFF
-	TRBV9	TRBJ2-5	-	TGTGCCAGCAGCGTAGGGGGGCCAGCGGGGTTGGAGACCCAGTACTTC	CASSVGGPAGLETQYF
-	TRBV18	TRBJ1-6	TRBD1	TGTGCCAGCTCAGCAGGGGGCGCAACCTATAATTCACCCCTCCACTTT	CASSAGGATYNSPLHF
-	TRBV5-4	TRBJ2-7	TRBD2	TGTGCCAGCAGGATCGGGGCTAGCGGAGGCTACGAGCAGTACTTC	CASRIGASGGYEQYF
-	TRBV11-2	TRBJ2-7	-	TGTGCCAGCAGCTTAGATCGCCCACAGAACTCCTACGAGCAGTACTTC	CASSLDRPQNSYEQYF
-	TRBV7-2	TRBJ2-1	-	TGTGCCAGCAGCTTAATGGCAGGGGCCCCCAATGAGCAGTTCTTC	CASSLMAGAPNEQFF
-	TRBV5-5	TRBJ1-1	TRBD1	TGTGCCAGCAGCTTATTCGGACAGGGCCCTGAAGCTTTCTTT	CASSLFGQGPEAFF
once	TRBV5-1	TRBJ1-3	-	TGCGCCAGCAGCTTGGGTGGGTTCGGGGACTCTGGAAACACCATATATTTT	CASSLGGFGDSGNTIYF
-	TRBV28	TRBJ2-7	TRBD2	TGTGCCACTTTCCCCGCGGGGGGACCCCCCTACGAGCAGTACTTC	CATFPAGGPPYEQYF
-	TRBV4-2	TRBJ2-1	TRBD1	TGTGCCAGCAGCCAAGGGGACAGGGGGGACAATGAGCAGTTCTTC	CASSQGDRGDNEQFF
-	TRBV29-1	TRBJ2-5	-	TGCAGCGTTGATTCCCCGTCCGTGGAGACCCAGTACTTC	CSVDSPSVETQYF
-	TRBV6-1	TRBJ2-5	-	TGTGCCAGCAGTGAACAGGGCAGGGTGGGAGAGACCCAGTACTTC	CASSEQGRVGETQYF
-	TRBV6-5	TRBJ2-2	TRBD2	TGTGCCACCGGGACTAGCTATACCACCGGGGAGCTGTTTTTT	CATGTSYTTGELFF
-	TRBV25-1	TRBJ2-1	-	TGTGCCAGCAGTGACCACGGCGGTAGCTCCTACAATGAGCAGTTCTTC	CASSDHGGSSYNEQFF
-	TRBV2	TRBJ2-1	TRBD2	TGTGCCAGCAAAATGGGACTAGCGAATGAGCAGTTCTTC	CASKMGLANEQFF
once	TRBV27	TRBJ1-1	TRBD1	TGTGCCAGCAGCCTGGGTGGGACAGGGGGCACTGAAGCTTTCTTT	CASSLGGTGGTEAFF
-	TRBV4-1	TRBJ1-5	TRBD1	TGCGCCAGCAGCCAGGACAGGGGGGGTAGCAATCAGCCCCAGCATTTT	CASSQDRGGSNQPQHF
-	TRBV2	TRBJ2-7	-	TGTGCCAGCACCCTCGGAGGTTATTACGAGCAGTACTTC	CASTLGGYYEQYF
-	TRBV4-2	TRBJ2-3	-	TGTGCCAGCAGCCAAGTTCGAGCGGGCATAGATACGCAGTATTTT	CASSQVRAGIDTQYF
-	TRBV4-1	TRBJ2-1	-	TGCGCCAGCAGCCAAGATAGCGGTCATTTGTCCGGGAACAATGAGCAGTTCTTC	CASSQDSGHLSGNNEQFF
-	TRBV2	TRBJ2-3	TRBD2	TGTGCCAGCAGGACTAGCGGGGGGACAGATACGCAGTATTTT	CASRTSGGTDTQYF
-	TRBV19	TRBJ1-2	-	TGTGCTACAGGGTCCAAAATAAACTATGGCTACACCTTC	CATGSKINYGYTF
-	TRBV11-3	TRBJ2-5	-	TGTGCCAGCCAAGGGGTTGGGGAGACCCAGTACTTC	CASQGVGETQYF